The rows below give T cell receptor beta chains drawn from one sample of a study of shared clonotypes between healthy human individuals. The assay was immunoSEQ multiplex PCR, and TCRdb's table has in-frame clones only and misses some. Of some 1.5 million clones in the sample, approximately 98% were seen once. The sample was naive CD4+ T cells sorted from blood. These receptors originate from a man aged 25 to 40 in good health. Both conserved end residues are trimmed from each CDR3. The order of the fields is CDR3 protein, V gene, J gene.

CDR3aa: ASSPRPAPEKLF; v_gene: TRBV9; j_gene: TRBJ1-4
CDR3aa: ASSQEYRLTGELF; v_gene: TRBV4-3; j_gene: TRBJ2-2
CDR3aa: ASSFRGQGQPQH; v_gene: TRBV28; j_gene: TRBJ1-5
CDR3aa: ASISLAGSRNEQY; v_gene: TRBV2; j_gene: TRBJ2-7
CDR3aa: ASSQGHLAGVGSGEQY; v_gene: TRBV14; j_gene: TRBJ2-7
CDR3aa: ASSSHNEQF; v_gene: TRBV27; j_gene: TRBJ2-1
CDR3aa: ASRLAGAHEQY; v_gene: TRBV27; j_gene: TRBJ2-7
CDR3aa: ASSRSWTSGRAIETQY; v_gene: TRBV5-1; j_gene: TRBJ2-5
CDR3aa: ASSARTGAISYEQY; v_gene: TRBV14; j_gene: TRBJ2-7
CDR3aa: ASSSTSENTGELF; v_gene: TRBV7-8; j_gene: TRBJ2-2
CDR3aa: ASGGINEKLF; v_gene: TRBV28; j_gene: TRBJ1-4
CDR3aa: ASSSPGDTQY; v_gene: TRBV18; j_gene: TRBJ2-3
CDR3aa: ASSREGTPYEQY; v_gene: TRBV5-1; j_gene: TRBJ2-7
CDR3aa: ASSVGPGELF; v_gene: TRBV9; j_gene: TRBJ2-2
CDR3aa: ASSHGWASGSAGELF; v_gene: TRBV5-1; j_gene: TRBJ2-2
CDR3aa: ASSITQGVKGYT; v_gene: TRBV28; j_gene: TRBJ1-2
CDR3aa: ASRSKETQY; v_gene: TRBV6-6; j_gene: TRBJ2-5
CDR3aa: ASSQDGPKSAGGSYEQY; v_gene: TRBV4-1; j_gene: TRBJ2-7
CDR3aa: ASSQGAFRGQPYQETQY; v_gene: TRBV4-1; j_gene: TRBJ2-5
CDR3aa: ASSEVTGGEY; v_gene: TRBV6-1; j_gene: TRBJ2-7
CDR3aa: ASSPRARRREQY; v_gene: TRBV27; j_gene: TRBJ2-7
CDR3aa: ASSLLGVPRAF; v_gene: TRBV5-6; j_gene: TRBJ1-1
CDR3aa: AWTVNTGELF; v_gene: TRBV30; j_gene: TRBJ2-2
CDR3aa: ASSLETGGGYT; v_gene: TRBV4-1; j_gene: TRBJ1-2
CDR3aa: ASSPGAGVYNEQF; v_gene: TRBV28; j_gene: TRBJ2-1
CDR3aa: ASSWGGDDSNQPQH; v_gene: TRBV5-4; j_gene: TRBJ1-5
CDR3aa: ASSSLAGGPGNEQF; v_gene: TRBV6-5; j_gene: TRBJ2-1
CDR3aa: ASMGRLYTEAF; v_gene: TRBV2; j_gene: TRBJ1-1
CDR3aa: ASSLFAGGPENEQF; v_gene: TRBV7-3; j_gene: TRBJ2-1